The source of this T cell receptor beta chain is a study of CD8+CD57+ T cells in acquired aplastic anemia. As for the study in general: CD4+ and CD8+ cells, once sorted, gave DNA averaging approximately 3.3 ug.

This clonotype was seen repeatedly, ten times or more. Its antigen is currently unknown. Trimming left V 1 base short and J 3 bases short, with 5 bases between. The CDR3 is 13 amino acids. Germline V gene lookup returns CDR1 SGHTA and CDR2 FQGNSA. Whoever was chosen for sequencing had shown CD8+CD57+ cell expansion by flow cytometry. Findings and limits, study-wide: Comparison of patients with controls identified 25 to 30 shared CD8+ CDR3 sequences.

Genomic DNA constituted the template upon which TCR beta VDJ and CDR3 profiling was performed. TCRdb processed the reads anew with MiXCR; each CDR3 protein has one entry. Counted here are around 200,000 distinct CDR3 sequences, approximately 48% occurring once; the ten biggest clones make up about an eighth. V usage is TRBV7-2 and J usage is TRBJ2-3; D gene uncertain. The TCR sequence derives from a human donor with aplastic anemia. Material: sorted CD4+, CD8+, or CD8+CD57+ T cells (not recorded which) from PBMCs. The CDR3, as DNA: TGTGCCAGCAGCTTAGATCGAACAGATACGCAGTATTTT. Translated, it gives CASSLDRTDTQYF.